Below, one T cell receptor (beta chain) is given with its context. This clonotype occurred many times. No antigen is known for it. Qualities for individual bases were not recorded, and no much larger clone is one base off. TCR cDNA was made using 5'RACE template switching, a step that added a universal primer site and unique molecular identifiers. Priming for cDNA synthesis came from both the TCR alpha and TCR beta constant segments. Library amplification involved two PCR steps, and the second step added sample barcodes and sequencing adapters. Sequencing of libraries was done on Illumina HiSeq 2500 (2x100 bp) or NovaSeq (2x150 bp). The source study handled its data this way. MIGEC was used to demultiplex reads and collapse the reads into UMI consensus sequences, and MiXCR was used for V(D)J alignment. Vaccine-responding clonotypes were identified with edgeR using replicate PBMC samples, with FDR below 0.01 and a log2 fold change above 5 up to day 15 being required. Each bulk clonotype received a CD4 or CD8 identity based on whether the sequenced CD4 or CD8 repertoire contained that clonotype at higher abundance. TCRdb passed the public sequencing reads through fastp at Q25 and MiXCR, retaining productive beta sequences. Rows merge per CDR3 protein into single entries with the most common DNA and genes. TCRdb, not the original authors, processed these V and J calls. For this sample there are about 350,000 distinct CDR3 sequences; about 8.3% appear just once. The ten biggest clones cover approximately 15% of the sample.

This specimen's treatment or condition label, per the study, means: live attenuated yellow fever vaccine strain. At every blood-draw timepoint, two biological replicates of bulk PBMCs were collected. PBMCs were isolated from peripheral blood using a standard Ficoll-Paque protocol. RNA was extracted with TriZol from bulk PBMCs, CD4 and CD8 fractions, and dextramer-positive and dextramer-negative fractions. The sample originates from a study of T cells after yellow fever vaccination (dated by TCRdb to between 2018 and 2020). With regard to the full study: The SMART-Seq v4 Ultra Low Input RNA kit was used to prepare libraries from fractions with low cell numbers. To track T-cell clones before and after primary and booster YFV17D yellow fever vaccination, bulk TCR alpha and beta repertoires were sequenced longitudinally. The cohort comprised two healthy male donors, one aged 18 to 30 and one aged 30 to 40 years. Blood was drawn at multiple timepoints before and after primary and secondary immunization, with bulk PBMC replicates and cell subsets isolated. Findings and caveats that apply to the study as a whole: After the booster, most clones that had expanded after primary vaccination were detected again (approximately 97% of CD4 and roughly 86% of CD8), suggesting broad maintenance of memory. Only a couple of donors were included in the study, so the extent to which the findings can be generalized is limited. The secondary T-cell response was found to be weaker but faster than the primary response, with a peak reached on day 5 rather than on day 15. A small share of clonotypes was detected in both CD4 and CD8 compartments, with the overlap likely arising from convergent recombination. FACS-sorted repertoires could contain abundant contaminating clonotypes from the bulk population, so computational filtering was required.

The germline V gene gives CDR1 as SGDLS and CDR2 as YYNGEE. Spanning cysteine to phenylalanine, the CDR3 consists of 15 amino acids. Only the CDR3 portion is preserved as DNA: 45 bases, with reading frame beginning at the first base. The germline ends are 13 bases apart after V is trimmed by 0 bases and J by 9 bases. Source: PBMCs, taken approximately 40 days after the first yellow fever vaccination. The sequence came from a man aged 18 to 35 who received the YFV17D yellow fever vaccine. The chain uses TRBV9 and TRBJ1-6; 6 matching bases give a weak D call of TRBD1. The CDR3 loop reads CASSVAYRETSPLHF. The nucleotides are TGTGCCAGCAGCGTAGCGTACAGGGAGACTTCACCCCTCCACTTT.